This T cell receptor (beta chain) originates from a study of T cell repertoires in aging, cancer and after chemotherapy. Points from the study as a whole: In healthy donors, age-related TCR diversity loss mainly reflected lost richness. Compared with age-matched healthy donors, untreated hematological or solid cancer patients showed higher blood TCR clonality.

This clonotype was seen more than once but under ten times. Its antigen is unknown. TCR beta rearrangements were amplified from peripheral blood genomic DNA. Rearranged V-D-J TRB sequences were amplified with a mixed TRB-A/B primer pool. TCRdb reanalysed the multiplex PCR reads using MiXCR and keeps one entry per CDR3 protein. The sample comprises 450 to 550 distinct CDR3 sequences, approximately 80% of which are singletons, and more than 20% rests with the top ten. This CDR3 region has 15 residues. In germline, CDR1 is LNHDA, CDR2 SQIVND (reference sequence). V lost 5 bases to trimming and J lost 1 base; unmatched junction nucleotides: 6.

This chain links TRBV19 with TRBJ2-7, with 9 bases matching TRBD2. The sample was blood. The receptor was isolated from a human donor with a solid tumor. CDR3 sequence reads: CASSVTSGRSYEQYF. The CDR3 coding sequence is TGTGCCAGTAGTGTTACTAGCGGGCGGTCCTACGAGCAGTACTTC.